The 24 T cell receptor beta chains below were found in one sample sequenced in a study of T-cell reconstitution after alpha-beta-depleted transplantation in children (TCRdb year 2016). The receptor library was made with PCR. TCRdb lists the instrument as Illumina HiSeq 2500. TCR library preparation used molecular barcoding, with unique molecular identifiers applied to normalize quantification of the TCRbeta repertoire. The public reads were reprocessed in TCRdb via fastp at Q25 and MiXCR, keeping in-frame beta chains. CDR3 protein duplicates are merged, each entry listing the most common genes and DNA. A total of 330,000 or so distinct CDR3 sequences appear in this sample, 9% to 12% of them only once. In total, the top ten clones hold under 3% of the sample. The source material was PBMCs from the stem cell graft donor, sampled from the stem cell graft. The receptors shown here come from a human donor who donated a stem cell graft to a child with acute lymphoblastic leukemia.

In this sample, this clonotype turned up many times. The gene calls are TRBV7-9 and TRBJ1-5; a weak D match, TRBD1 (5 bases). This CDR3 spans 17 amino acids. Germline lookup yields CDR1 SEHNR and CDR2 FQNEAQ (reference sequence). Trimming left V 5 bases short and J 5 bases short, with 22 bases between. CDR3 amino acids: CASSRGAGYSADQPQHF. The CDR3 DNA follows: TGTGCCAGCAGCCGCGGGGCCGGATACTCTGCGGATCAGCCCCAGCATTTT.

The chain recombines TRBV10-3 with TRBJ1-4, with D perhaps matching TRBD1 (6 bases). The CDR3 totals 13 residues. Trimming took off 6 bases at V and 8 bases at J, with 13 bases between the two ends. Per germline, CDR1 ENHRY and CDR2 SYGVKD. The CDR3: CAIRTGSGEKLFF. The DNA of the CDR3 is TGTGCCATCAGAACAGGGTCGGGCGAAAAACTGTTTTTT.

V usage is TRBV2 and J usage is TRBJ2-7; TRBD2 aligns across 12 bases. This CDR3 has 18 amino acids. V was pared by 10 bases and J by 1 base, with 17 bases of the junction left unmatched. Germline CDR1 is SNHLY and CDR2 is FYNNEI. CDR3 in amino acids: CAIRSLLAGGPSSYEQYF. The CDR3 DNA sequence: TGTGCCATCAGGTCCCTTCTAGCGGGAGGGCCTAGTTCCTACGAGCAGTACTTC.

This rearrangement joins TRBV16 to TRBJ2-1, with 10 bases that match TRBD2. The length of the CDR3 is 16 residues. Germline loops: CDR1 KGHSY, CDR2 FQNENV. Losses at the gene ends were 3 bases for V and 7 bases for J; bases not matched to a gene: 9. CDR3 region: CASSHLTSGQHNEQFF. The DNA of the CDR3 is TGTGCCAGCAGCCACCTGACTAGCGGGCAGCATAATGAGCAGTTCTTC.

This clonotype was seen more than once but under ten times. CDR3 sequence: CASSVTGANVLTF. CDR3 in DNA: TGTGCCAGCAGCGTGACTGGGGCCAACGTCCTGACTTTC. This chain uses TRBV9 with TRBJ2-6; D gene ambiguous. With 2 bases removed from V and 2 bases from J, the gap between germline ends came to 2 bases. The V gene's germline CDR1 is SGDLS and CDR2 YYNGEE. The CDR3 length is 13 residues.

V and J are TRBV28 and TRBJ2-1, with TRBD2 identical over 11 bases. The V segment lost 5 bases and the J segment 6 bases; nucleotides outside the gene matches: 9. The CDR3 runs 16 residues. Germline V CDR1 and CDR2: MDHEN, SYDVKM. The CDR3 bases are TGTGCCAGCAGTGCACTAGCGGGAGCTTATTCCAATGAGCAGTTCTTC. Its protein is CASSALAGAYSNEQFF.

With respect to this clonotype: Germline and junction disagree at one end, which may indicate a read error. DNA of the CDR3: TGCAGTGCTAGAGAACCATACACCGAGGAGCTGTTTTTT. Amino acids: CSAREPYTEELFF. This rearrangement joins TRBV20-1 to TRBJ2-2; D not resolved. This CDR3 is 13 amino acids long. Per the germline V gene, CDR1 is DFQATT and CDR2 is SNEGSKA (reference sequence).

This clonotype was detected a few times. The gene calls are TRBV20-1 and TRBJ1-6; 9 nucleotides line up with TRBD1. The V gene end was trimmed by 0 bases and the J gene end by 10 bases; junction bases not matched to a gene: 13. The CDR3 sequence is 17 residues long. The germline V gene encodes CDR1 DFQATT and CDR2 SNEGSKA (reference sequence). CDR3 in amino acids: CSARDATGGFLNSPLHF. CDR3 DNA sequence: TGCAGTGCTAGAGATGCGACAGGGGGATTCCTTAACTCACCCCTCCACTTT.

This clonotype showed up just a few times. The J gene is TRBJ2-7, the V gene TRBV11-2; D not resolved. Trimming took 7 bases from V and 6 from J, leaving 16 bases between them. There are 13 residues in the CDR3. Germline lookup yields CDR1 SGHAT and CDR2 FQNNGV. CDR3 nucleotides: TGTGCCAGCACGGTAGCTCCCGGCCTCGAGCAGTACTTC. Amino acids: CASTVAPGLEQYF.

This clonotype showed up just a few times. The chain uses TRBV6-1 and TRBJ2-5, with TRBD1 matching 9 bases. CDR3 length equals 14 residues. V was pared by 7 bases and J by 6 bases, with 9 bases of the junction left unmatched. Germline-derived CDR1 and CDR2 are MNHNS and SASEGT. This CDR3 reads CASNYPGQGQTQYF. The CDR3, as DNA: TGTGCCAGCAACTACCCGGGACAGGGTCAGACCCAGTACTTC.

This clonotype turned up a few times. CDR3 DNA sequence: TGTGCCAGCAGCTTATATGCCGGACTCGTAAGGGGAAACAATGAGCAGTTCTTC. Encoded protein: CASSLYAGLVRGNNEQFF. V is TRBV11-1 and J is TRBJ2-1; perhaps D is TRBD1 or TRBD2 (5 bases each). The CDR3 has 18 amino acids. The germline gives CDR1 SGHAT, CDR2 FQDESV (reference sequence). Between the trimmed V and J ends, which lost 2 bases and 5 bases, there was a span of 22 bases.

The chain uses TRBV5-1 and TRBJ2-7; a weak D match, TRBD2 (6 bases). This CDR3 spans 16 amino acids. V dropped 0 bases and J dropped 3 bases, with 16 bases sitting between them. The V gene's germline CDR1 is SGHRS and CDR2 YFSETQ. The CDR3, as DNA: TGCGCCAGCAGCTTGGCCTGGGGGGTCTCAAGCTACGAGCAGTACTTC. This translates into CASSLAWGVSSYEQYF. Supplemented by reference TRBV5-1 and TRBJ2-7, the full variable domain reads KAGVTQTPRYLIKTRGQQVTLSCSPISGHRSVSWYQQTPGQGLQFLFEYFSETQRNKGNFPGRFSGRQFSNSRSEMNVSTLELGDSALYLCASSLAWGVSSYEQYFGPGTRLTVT.

The chain couples TRBV7-2 to TRBJ2-2, with 11 bases matching TRBD2. The CDR3 loop spans 16 amino acids. CDR1 is SGHTA, CDR2 FQGNSA, per germline. V lost 3 bases and J lost 3; bases outside the gene matches: 3. This CDR3 reads CASSFRTSGYTGELFF. CDR3 bases: TGTGCCAGCAGCTTCCGGACTAGCGGGTACACCGGGGAGCTGTTTTTT.

CDR3: CASSQEGQGFNEQFF. The CDR3 nucleotides read TGCGCCAGCAGCCAAGAGGGACAGGGGTTCAATGAGCAGTTCTTC. This chain uses TRBV4-1 with TRBJ2-1; TRBD1 matches at 10 bases. The CDR3 consists of 15 residues. Germline lookup yields CDR1 MGHRA and CDR2 YSYEKL. J was trimmed by 6 bases and V by 0 bases; bases with no gene match: 2.

This clonotype was observed a few times. This rearrangement joins TRBV27 to TRBJ2-2; no clear D gene. The CDR3 is 16 residues long. Trimming shortened V by 2 bases and J by 5 bases, and 15 bases separated the two germline ends. Germline V gene data show CDR1 as MNHEY and CDR2 as SMNVEV (reference sequence). CDR3 amino acids: CASSLIPAVGTGELFF. As DNA, the CDR3 is TGTGCCAGCAGTTTAATCCCCGCCGTGGGGACCGGGGAGCTGTTTTTT.

The V and J genes are TRBV5-6 and TRBJ2-1; no clear D gene. V was trimmed by 1 base and J by 6 bases, leaving 14 bases between them. The CDR3 contains 15 residues. The germline CDR1 and CDR2 sequences are SGHDT and YYEEEE. The DNA for the CDR3 is TGTGCCAGCAGCTTGAGTCCAGTGTCGGCCAATGAGCAGTTCTTC. Amino acid sequence: CASSLSPVSANEQFF.

This clonotype was recorded at least ten times. The chain is built from TRBV24-1 and TRBJ2-2, with D tentatively TRBD1 or TRBD2 (5 bases each). Germline loops: CDR1 KGHDR, CDR2 SFDVKD. The V end lost 4 bases, the J end lost 9 bases, and 8 bases lay between the germline ends. This CDR3 contains 12 residues. The CDR3 protein is CATSEGPRELFF. CDR3 DNA: TGTGCCACCAGTGAGGGACCCCGGGAGCTGTTTTTT.

This clonotype was counted many times. The V call is TRBV28, the J call TRBJ1-5; D is uncertain. CDR3 length equals 13 residues. Trimming took 5 bases from V and 9 from J, leaving 14 bases between them. Germline assignment: CDR1 MDHEN and CDR2 SYDVKM. The DNA of the CDR3 is TGTGCCAGCAGTGTGGACGGGGATACGCCCCAGCATTTT. This sequence encodes CASSVDGDTPQHF.

The V call is TRBV27, the J call TRBJ2-1; perhaps TRBD1 as D (6 bases). V shed 8 bases and J shed 3 bases, with 8 bases lying between them. CDR1 MNHEY and CDR2 SMNVEV come from the germline V gene (reference sequence). The CDR3 runs to 12 residues. This CDR3 reads CASGDNYNEQFF. For the CDR3, the DNA is TGTGCCAGCGGGGACAACTACAATGAGCAGTTCTTC.

The chain recombines TRBV20-1 with TRBJ2-1; no definite D call. This CDR3 has 16 residues. Germline values: CDR1 DFQATT, CDR2 SNEGSKA (reference sequence). V lost 1 base and J lost 0, with 13 bases in between. CDR3 nucleotide sequence: TGCAGTGCTAGAGTGGACGGCAAGGGCTCCTACAATGAGCAGTTCTTC. As protein: CSARVDGKGSYNEQFF.

This clonotype was detected only a few times. The chain recombines TRBV20-1 with TRBJ2-3; D could derive from TRBD1 or TRBD2 (5 bases each). V dropped 5 bases and J dropped 0 bases, with 15 bases sitting between them. Per germline, CDR1 DFQATT and CDR2 SNEGSKA (reference sequence). CDR3 length: 15 amino acids. CDR3 amino acids: CSAQRGPRSTDTQYF. CDR3 in DNA: TGCAGTGCTCAGAGGGGCCCCCGGAGCACAGATACGCAGTATTTT.

This rearrangement joins TRBV28 to TRBJ2-1, with D tentatively TRBD2 (5 bases). The CDR3 spans 16 residues. Trimming shortened V by 4 bases and J by 1 base, and 14 bases separated the two germline ends. Germline V gives CDR1 MDHEN, CDR2 SYDVKM. DNA for the CDR3: TGTGCCAGCAGTTCGTACGGGGAGAAGTCCTACAATGAGCAGTTCTTC. Its protein is CASSSYGEKSYNEQFF.

This clonotype showed up many times. The CDR3 sequence is CASSLTSGRGHEQYF. As DNA, the CDR3 is TGCGCCAGCAGCTTAACTAGCGGAAGGGGCCACGAGCAGTACTTC. The rearrangement links TRBV5-1 to TRBJ2-7; 8 nucleotides line up with TRBD2. Per germline, CDR1 SGHRS and CDR2 YFSETQ. Trimming cost V 2 bases and J 5 bases; bases outside gene matches: 9. This CDR3 is 15 amino acids long.

This clonotype was detected many times. CDR3 coding DNA: TGCGCCAGCAGCCAGATGGGGGACGAGCAGTACTTC. This translates into CASSQMGDEQYF. This chain links TRBV4-1 with TRBJ2-7, with D possibly being TRBD1 or TRBD2 (5 bases each). The CDR3 extends over 12 amino acids. Trimming removed 3 bases from V and 5 bases from J, with 8 bases in between. Looked up from germline, CDR1 is MGHRA and CDR2 is YSYEKL.